This T cell receptor (beta chain) is drawn from a study of blood T cells in healthy people across ages. Details on this clonotype: Its specificity is not known.

Study-wide results and limits: Estimates of total diversity, which came from one million sequenced T cells, were considered to be underestimates. Leaving the PBMCs unsorted stopped any conclusive comparison of naive versus antigen-experienced cells.

PCR was performed a second time for about 7 to 12 cycles using a sample-barcoded 5' primer and a J-beta primer mix. Every sample gave at least 3 million paired-end reads containing CDR3. TCRdb recomputed calls from the 5' RACE reads with MiXCR, one row per CDR3 protein. The profile shows approximately 1.5 million distinct CDR3 sequences, roughly 43% of them singletons. Each sample had at least 6 million PBMCs isolated. The sample taken for sequencing was blood. The sequence was obtained from a woman aged 18-29 years in good health.

CDR3 DNA: TGCGCCAGCAGCTTGAGAGGGTCCCACTACTACACCTTC. Encoded protein: CASSLRGSHYYTF. The V gene is TRBV5-1, the J gene TRBJ1-2, with D unclear. The CDR3 extends over 13 amino acids. V was cut by 1 base and J by 10 bases, with 14 bases left in between. Germline-derived CDR1 and CDR2 are SGHRS and YFSETQ.